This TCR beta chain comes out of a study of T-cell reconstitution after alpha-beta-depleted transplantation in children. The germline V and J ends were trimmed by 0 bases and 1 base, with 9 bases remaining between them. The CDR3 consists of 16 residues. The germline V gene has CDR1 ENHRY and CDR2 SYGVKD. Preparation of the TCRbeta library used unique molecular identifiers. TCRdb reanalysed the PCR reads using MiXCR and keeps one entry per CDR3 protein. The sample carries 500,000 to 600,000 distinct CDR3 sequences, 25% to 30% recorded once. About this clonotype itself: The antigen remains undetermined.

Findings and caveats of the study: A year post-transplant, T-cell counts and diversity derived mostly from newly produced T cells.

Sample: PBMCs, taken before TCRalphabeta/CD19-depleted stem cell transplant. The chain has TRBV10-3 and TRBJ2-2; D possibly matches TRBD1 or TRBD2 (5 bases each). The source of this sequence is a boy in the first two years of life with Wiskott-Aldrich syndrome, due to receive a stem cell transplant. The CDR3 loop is CAISESGARNTGELFF. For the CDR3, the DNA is TGTGCCATCAGTGAGTCCGGGGCACGGAACACCGGGGAGCTGTTTTTT.